Each of the 22 T cell receptor beta chains below was sequenced from the same sample in a study of T cells in localized non-small cell lung cancer. Libraries were prepared by immunoSEQ multiplex PCR; TCRdb keeps only in-frame clonotypes and omits some of them. The profile covers 25,000 to 35,000 clones, with roughly 77% appearing a single time and around 16% taken by the ten largest. The material was peripheral blood, obtained before any cancer treatment. These receptors were obtained from a male donor at least 60 years old with stage III squamous cell lung carcinoma.

The chain joins TRBV14 to TRBJ2-7, with D unclear. CDR1 SGHDN and CDR2 FVKESK come from the germline V gene. The CDR3 is made up of 11 amino acids. V lost 0 bases, J lost 4 bases, and 1 base lay in between. CDR3 bases: TGTGCCAGCAGCCAAGAATACGAGCAGTACTTC. This codes for CASSQEYEQYF. The complete variable domain, with remaining parts taken from reference TRBV14 and TRBJ2-7, reads EAGVTQFPSHSVIEKGQTVTLRCDPISGHDNLYWYRRVMGKEIKFLLHFVKESKQDESGMPNNRFLAERTGGTYSTLKVQPAELEDSGVYFCASSQEYEQYFGPGTRLTVT.

This sequence joins TRBV7-6 and TRBJ2-7; no firm D call. Deletions cut 1 base from V and 4 bases from J, with 14 bases between. CDR1 SGHVS and CDR2 FNYEAQ come from the germline V gene. The CDR3 has 15 residues. CDR3: CASSLGSSPSYEQYF. CDR3 sequence (DNA): TGTGCCAGCAGCTTAGGGTCCTCCCCTTCGTACGAGCAGTACTTC.

The genes are TRBV19 and TRBJ1-6; D is undetermined. V was shortened by 5 bases and J by 10 bases, with 15 bases between the two germline ends. The CDR3 spans 14 residues. The germline gives CDR1 LNHDA, CDR2 SQIVND (reference sequence). The CDR3 here is CASSFGPSDSPLHF. The CDR3, as DNA: TGTGCCAGTAGTTTCGGACCCTCCGACTCACCCCTCCACTTT.

J is TRBJ1-5 and V is TRBV14; D call uncertain. Trimming took off 5 bases at V and 0 bases at J, with 8 bases between the two ends. Germline lookup yields CDR1 SGHDN and CDR2 FVKESK. The CDR3 length is 14 residues. The CDR3 sequence: CASSSLGSNQPQHF. The CDR3 DNA reads TGTGCCAGCAGCTCCTTGGGTAGCAATCAGCCCCAGCATTTT.

V is TRBV4-1 and J is TRBJ2-1; TRBD2 is a possible D gene (5 bases). V was trimmed by 2 bases and J by 2 bases, leaving 10 bases between them. The CDR3 runs 15 residues. CDR1 is MGHRA and CDR2 is YSYEKL in the germline V gene. Here the CDR3 DNA reads TGCGCCAGCAGCCAATGGAGCGGAGCCTACAATGAGCAGTTCTTC. It is translated as CASSQWSGAYNEQFF.

The chain combines TRBV9 with TRBJ2-4; D is possibly TRBD2 (5 bases). Trimming took off 1 base at V and 0 bases at J, with 8 bases between the two ends. Germline V CDR1 and CDR2: SGDLS, YYNGEE. The CDR3 is 15 amino acids. In DNA form, the CDR3 reads TGTGCCAGCAGCGTATCGGGGTCAGCCAAAAACATTCAGTACTTC. Protein product: CASSVSGSAKNIQYF.

This CDR3 is CASSLGGSNTGELFF. DNA of the CDR3: TGTGCCAGCAGTTTAGGGGGGAGCAACACCGGGGAGCTGTTTTTT. The chain joins TRBV28 to TRBJ2-2; D is perhaps TRBD2 (6 bases). The CDR3 has 15 amino acids. With 2 bases removed from V and 2 bases from J, the gap between germline ends came to 9 bases. Germline values: CDR1 MDHEN, CDR2 SYDVKM.

The V call is TRBV7-6, the J call TRBJ2-7; tentative D call: TRBD2 (6 bases). The V end lost 0 bases, the J end lost 0 bases, and 18 bases lay between the germline ends. The CDR3 totals 18 residues. Germline-derived CDR1 and CDR2 are SGHVS and FNYEAQ. CDR3 region: CASSLAREGRRNSYEQYF. The DNA of the CDR3 is TGTGCCAGCAGCTTAGCGCGTGAGGGGAGGCGCAACTCCTACGAGCAGTACTTC.

The chain uses TRBV6-6 and TRBJ1-1; D call uncertain. Trimming shortened V by 7 bases and J by 1 base, and 7 bases separated the two germline ends. Germline loops: CDR1 MNHNY, CDR2 SVGAGI (reference sequence). The CDR3 covers 12 residues. The CDR3 coding sequence is TGTGCCAGCAAGGAGGGGAACACTGAAGCTTTCTTT. Residues: CASKEGNTEAFF.

By share, this clone counts as medium-sized. The chain joins TRBV27 to TRBJ2-7, with TRBD2 matching over 11 bases. CDR1 is MNHEY and CDR2 is SMNVEV in the germline V gene (reference sequence). Trimming cost V 6 bases and J 5 bases; bases outside gene matches: 9. The CDR3 runs to 15 residues. CDR3 in DNA: TGTGCCAGCAGCCGGGCACTAGCGGGAGTTGACGAGCAGTACTTC. Amino acids: CASSRALAGVDEQYF.

The chain employs TRBV28 and TRBJ2-7; 7 nucleotides match TRBD1. This CDR3 spans 15 amino acids. J gave up 5 bases and V 6 bases, and 13 bases lay outside the gene matches. The germline gives CDR1 MDHEN, CDR2 SYDVKM. This CDR3 reads CASSPAPTGTHEQYF. The CDR3, as DNA: TGTGCCAGCAGCCCCGCTCCGACAGGGACCCACGAGCAGTACTTC.

The rearrangement joins TRBV9 to TRBJ2-2, with 7 nucleotides matching TRBD1. The germline CDR1 and CDR2 sequences are SGDLS and YYNGEE. CDR3 length: 16 amino acids. With V trimmed by 0 bases and J by 7 bases, 9 bases remained unmatched. The CDR3 sequence: CASSVGTGAQYGELFF. CDR3 in DNA: TGTGCCAGCAGCGTAGGGACAGGCGCACAGTACGGGGAGCTGTTTTTT.

V and J are TRBV7-2 and TRBJ1-2; D gene uncertain. The CDR3 is 12 residues long. The germline V and J ends were trimmed by 6 bases and 5 bases, with 10 bases remaining between them. Germline CDR1 reads SGHTA; CDR2 reads FQGNSA. The CDR3 DNA is TGTGCCAGCAGGGGTACGGAATATGGCTACACCTTC. Amino acids: CASRGTEYGYTF.

The chain uses TRBV7-2 and TRBJ2-1; 8 nucleotides align to TRBD2. Looked up from germline, CDR1 is SGHTA and CDR2 is FQGNSA. This CDR3 comprises 15 residues. Trimming cost V 4 bases and J 4 bases; bases outside gene matches: 6. The CDR3 sequence: CASSSVGGAYNEQFF. The CDR3 DNA sequence: TGTGCCAGCAGCTCCGTCGGGGGGGCGTACAATGAGCAGTTCTTC.

This chain uses TRBV9 with TRBJ1-3, with TRBD1 identical over 7 bases. From germline, CDR1 is SGDLS and CDR2 YYNGEE. This CDR3 region has 15 residues. V lost 2 bases and J lost 1; bases outside the gene matches: 3. CDR3 DNA: TGTGCCAGCAGCGTCGAGGGACAGTCTGGAAACACCATATATTTT. It is translated as CASSVEGQSGNTIYF.

The chain uses TRBV4-1 and TRBJ1-2; D not resolved. V lost 1 base and J lost 5, with 8 bases in between. Germline values: CDR1 MGHRA, CDR2 YSYEKL. CDR3 length: 13 amino acids. The CDR3 reads CASSQVNSYGYTF. The CDR3 DNA reads as TGCGCCAGCAGCCAAGTCAACTCATATGGCTACACCTTC.

This clone was observed once. This rearrangement joins TRBV11-2 to TRBJ2-7; 9 nucleotides match TRBD2. This CDR3 is 17 amino acids long. Germline trimming cut 5 bases from V and 5 bases from J; bases unmatched to any gene: 16. CDR1 and CDR2 (germline): SGHAT, FQNNGV. The CDR3 protein is CASSLDRAGGPYDEQYF. The CDR3 DNA reads as TGTGCCAGCAGCCTTGACCGGGCGGGGGGGCCCTACGACGAGCAGTACTTC.

J is TRBJ1-5 and V is TRBV18; TRBD1 might be the D (5 bases). CDR1 and CDR2 (germline): KGHSH, LQKENI. This CDR3 is built from 13 residues. The V gene lost 6 bases and the J gene lost 3 bases, with 9 bases spanning the gap. CDR3 loop: CASSEGYNQPQHF. CDR3 nucleotide sequence: TGTGCCAGCTCGGAGGGGTACAATCAGCCCCAGCATTTT.

The chain recombines TRBV7-3 with TRBJ2-3; 8 bases map to TRBD1. The CDR3 is made up of 14 amino acids. Trimming took 1 base from V and 9 from J; bases not matched to a gene: 6. The germline V gene encodes CDR1 SGHTA and CDR2 FQGTGA. The CDR3 bases are TGTGCCAGCAGCTTAATTGGACAGGGAGACACGCAGTATTTT. This gives the protein CASSLIGQGDTQYF.

The chain uses TRBV7-6 and TRBJ1-1; 9 positions agree with TRBD1. V shed 5 bases, J shed 3 bases, and the junction held 4 bases outside the gene matches. This CDR3 contains 14 residues. Per the germline V gene, CDR1 is SGHVS and CDR2 is FNYEAQ. CDR3 nucleotide sequence: TGTGCCAGCAGCCCAGGACAGGGGCACACTGAAGCTTTCTTT. Protein: CASSPGQGHTEAFF.

The rearrangement uses TRBV7-2 and TRBJ1-2; D remains unclear. The CDR3 loop spans 15 amino acids. The ends were cut back, 4 bases at V and 0 bases at J, with 12 bases in the middle. CDR1 and CDR2 (germline): SGHTA, FQGNSA. The CDR3 DNA reads TGTGCCAGCAGCTCCTTTTTGAGCTCTAACTATGGCTACACCTTC. Its protein is CASSSFLSSNYGYTF. Combining the CDR3 with reference TRBV7-2 and TRBJ1-2 gives the whole variable domain GAGVSQSPSNKVTEKGKDVELRCDPISGHTALYWYRQSLGQGLEFLIYFQGNSAPDKSGLPSDRFSAERTGGSVSTLTIQRTQQEDSAVYLCASSSFLSSNYGYTFGSGTRLTVV.

The rearrangement uses TRBV5-6 and TRBJ1-2, with TRBD1 identical over 11 bases. The germline V gene has CDR1 SGHDT and CDR2 YYEEEE. This CDR3 is 16 amino acids long. J was trimmed by 1 base and V by 4 bases; bases with no gene match: 6. DNA for the CDR3: TGTGCCAGCAGCCCCTCCGGGACAGGGGGTAACTATGGCTACACCTTC. This encodes CASSPSGTGGNYGYTF.